What follows are 21 T cell receptor beta chains derived from one specimen sequenced in a study of regulatory T cells in long-lasting Graves disease. Time point here: newly diagnosed GD, antithyroid drugs for less than 3 months. TCR sequences were obtained from RNA taken from PBMCs. The authors built TCR beta libraries using iRepertoire HTBI primers and Arm-PCR of CDR3 regions. MiXCR, run by TCRdb on the multiplex PCR reads, gives a single entry per CDR3 protein. In the table there are about 470,000 distinct CDR3 sequences, 14% to 15% of which are singletons. This sample also appeared in a second study, on T cells in Graves' hyperthyroidism and ophthalmopathy.

This material consisted of peripheral blood mononuclear cells (PBMCs), taken at new diagnosis, from a patient treated with antithyroid drugs. The receptor set was obtained from a woman aged 30 to 39 with Graves disease.

The CDR3 DNA sequence: TGTGCCACCAGCAGAGCCTCCGGGACAGGGTCCAATGAGCAGTTCTTC. Amino acids: CATSRASGTGSNEQFF. The V and J genes are TRBV15 and TRBJ2-1, with 9 bases lining up with TRBD1. Per the germline V gene, CDR1 is LNHNV and CDR2 is YYDKDF (reference sequence). The ends lost 1 base at V and 6 bases at J; junction bases unmatched: 7. This CDR3 region has 16 residues. The full variable domain, its missing parts supplied by reference TRBV15 and TRBJ2-1, is DAMVIQNPRYQVTQFGKPVTLSCSQTLNHNVMYWYQQKSSQAPKLLFHYYDKDFNNEADTPDNFQSRRPNTSFCFLDIRSPGLGDTAMYLCATSRASGTGSNEQFFGPGTRLTVL.

At least ten counts were recorded for this clonotype. The J gene is TRBJ2-7, the V gene TRBV6-2 or TRBV6-3; TRBD2 agrees at 11 bases. The germline CDR1 and CDR2 sequences are MNHEY and SVGEGT. With 2 bases clipped from V and 0 bases from J, the junction kept 3 bases outside the gene matches. The CDR3 length is 16 residues. The CDR3 is CASSYPSGGISYEQYF. The CDR3 nucleotides read TGTGCCAGCAGTTACCCTAGCGGGGGGATCTCCTACGAGCAGTACTTC.

In this sample, this clonotype turned up many times. The chain recombines TRBV27 with TRBJ2-1; D possibly matches TRBD1 or TRBD2 (6 bases each). V lost 5 bases, J lost 10 bases, and 12 bases lay in between. CDR3 length: 12 residues. Per the germline V gene, CDR1 is MNHEY and CDR2 is SMNVEV (reference sequence). The chain's CDR3 is CASSMRGAEQFF. CDR3 nucleotide sequence: TGTGCCAGCAGTATGAGGGGGGCCGAGCAGTTCTTC.

This chain connects TRBV10-3 to TRBJ2-1; 8 bases are a match to TRBD2. The germline V gene encodes CDR1 ENHRY and CDR2 SYGVKD. CDR3 length: 12 amino acids. CDR3: CTAGARSNEQFF. DNA of the CDR3: TGTACAGCGGGAGCTAGAAGTAATGAGCAGTTCTTC.

The table lists this clonotype with many counts. The chain employs TRBV6-1 and TRBJ2-5, with D possibly being TRBD1 (5 bases). Between the trimmed V and J ends, which lost 4 bases and 2 bases, there was a span of 8 bases. The CDR3 totals 13 residues. Germline V gene data show CDR1 as MNHNS and CDR2 as SASEGT. In DNA form, the CDR3 reads TGTGCCAGCAGTGCGACAGAGCAAGAGACCCAGTACTTC. Its translation: CASSATEQETQYF.

This clonotype was counted at least ten times. The rearrangement links TRBV6-2 or TRBV6-3 to TRBJ2-7; perhaps D is TRBD1 or TRBD2 (5 bases each). The V and J ends lost 3 bases and 6 bases respectively, with 15 bases between them. CDR1 and CDR2 (germline): MNHEY, SVGEGT. The CDR3 spans 14 residues. The CDR3 spells CASSYGLGGIEQYF. CDR3 sequence (DNA): TGTGCCAGCAGTTATGGTCTTGGGGGTATCGAGCAGTACTTC.

This clonotype occurred many times. The chain uses TRBV10-3 and TRBJ2-3; the D call may be TRBD1 or TRBD2 (5 bases each). V lost 10 bases to trimming and J lost 0 bases, with 14 bases between them. Germline loops: CDR1 ENHRY, CDR2 SYGVKD. The CDR3 covers 14 residues. CDR3 in amino acids: CATGAGTSTDTQYF. CDR3 coding DNA: TGTGCCACCGGGGCCGGAACTAGCACAGATACGCAGTATTTT.

In this sample, this clonotype turned up many times. The rearrangement links TRBV3-1 to TRBJ2-1; 8 nucleotides line up with TRBD2. V lost 2 bases and J lost 3; bases outside the gene matches: 3. This CDR3 is 15 amino acids long. CDR1 is LGHDT and CDR2 is YNNKEL in the germline V gene (reference sequence). The CDR3 region has the DNA TGTGCCAGCAGCCAACGAACTAGCGGCTACAATGAGCAGTTCTTC. Amino acids: CASSQRTSGYNEQFF.

This clonotype was observed many times. The chain recombines TRBV5-5 with TRBJ1-1; 9 nucleotides line up with TRBD1. In germline, CDR1 is SGHKS, CDR2 YYEKEE (reference sequence). This CDR3 region has 16 residues. V shed 0 bases, J shed 1 base, and the junction held 4 bases outside the gene matches. CDR3 residues: CASSLAPGQGNTEAFF. The CDR3 DNA reads TGTGCCAGCAGCTTGGCCCCGGGACAGGGGAACACTGAAGCTTTCTTT.

V gene TRBV5-1 combines with J gene TRBJ1-1; no reliable D call. Germline loops: CDR1 SGHRS, CDR2 YFSETQ. The CDR3 is made up of 15 amino acids. Trimming took 0 bases from V and 1 from J, leaving 10 bases between them. The CDR3 sequence: CASSLVPDSNTEAFF. The CDR3 nucleotides read TGCGCCAGCAGCTTGGTTCCGGACTCGAACACTGAAGCTTTCTTT.

The rearrangement uses TRBV4-1 and TRBJ2-5; 9 bases fit TRBD1. There are 14 residues in the CDR3. The germline V gene encodes CDR1 MGHRA and CDR2 YSYEKL. J lost 5 bases, V lost 5 bases, and 6 bases had no gene match. CDR3 loop: CASSVQTGGETQYF. CDR3 in DNA: TGCGCCAGCAGCGTACAGACAGGGGGGGAGACCCAGTACTTC.

In regard to this clonotype: Just one base apart from a much larger clone, this may be a read error. The CDR3 ends on some other residue instead of the conserved phenylalanine or tryptophan, so this is likely a read error. The gene calls are TRBV7-2 and TRBJ2-1, with D perhaps given as TRBD1 or TRBD2 (5 bases each). CDR3 length: 16 residues. Between the trimmed V and J ends, which lost 6 bases and 2 bases, there was a span of 17 bases. The germline V gene encodes CDR1 SGHTA and CDR2 FQGNSA. For the CDR3, the DNA is TGTGCCAGCAGGGAAAGCCGGGGCGTTACCTACAATGAGCAGTTCTAC. It specifies CASRESRGVTYNEQFY.

This clonotype was counted at least ten times. This sequence joins TRBV28 and TRBJ1-1; D unresolved. V dropped 6 bases and J dropped 0 bases, with 5 bases sitting between them. This CDR3 is 12 amino acids long. Germline CDR1 and CDR2: MDHEN and SYDVKM. In nucleotides, the CDR3 is TGTGCCAGCAGCAATATGAACACTGAAGCTTTCTTT. It yields the protein CASSNMNTEAFF.

The V gene is TRBV5-4, the J gene TRBJ2-7; D might be TRBD1 or TRBD2, each matching 5 bases. The CDR3 contains 13 residues. Trimming cost V 4 bases and J 6 bases, with 14 bases left between them. Germline V gives CDR1 SGHNT, CDR2 YYREEE (reference sequence). CDR3 in amino acids: CASSLMGVREQYF. DNA of the CDR3: TGTGCCAGCAGCCTCATGGGGGTACGCGAGCAGTACTTC.

This clonotype was detected a few times. J is TRBJ1-5 and V is TRBV5-1, with a possible D match to TRBD1 (6 bases). The V gene lost 0 bases and the J gene lost 4 bases, with 14 bases spanning the gap. This CDR3 spans 16 amino acids. CDR1 and CDR2 (germline): SGHRS, YFSETQ. The CDR3 reads CASSLDPGQTNQPQHF. The CDR3 DNA reads as TGCGCCAGCAGCTTGGACCCTGGACAGACAAATCAGCCCCAGCATTTT. Using reference TRBV5-1 and TRBJ1-5 for the parts outside the CDR3, the full variable domain is KAGVTQTPRYLIKTRGQQVTLSCSPISGHRSVSWYQQTPGQGLQFLFEYFSETQRNKGNFPGRFSGRQFSNSRSEMNVSTLELGDSALYLCASSLDPGQTNQPQHFGDGTRLSIL.

This clonotype occurred many times. The chain has TRBV7-9 and TRBJ2-7; 8 bases align to TRBD1. V lost 3 bases, J lost 4 bases, and 5 bases stayed unmatched. CDR1 is SEHNR and CDR2 is FQNEAQ in the germline V gene (reference sequence). The CDR3 is made up of 14 amino acids. CDR3 protein: CASSLTGEIYEQYF. CDR3 DNA: TGTGCCAGCAGCTTGACAGGGGAAATATACGAGCAGTACTTC.

This clonotype has at least ten counts. The chain joins TRBV28 to TRBJ2-7, with D perhaps given as TRBD1 or TRBD2 (5 bases each). Germline lookup yields CDR1 MDHEN and CDR2 SYDVKM. The CDR3 runs 15 residues. The germline V and J ends were trimmed by 6 bases and 0 bases, with 15 bases remaining between them. The CDR3 region has the DNA TGTGCCAGCAGCTCCGGGGCAGGGAGCTCCTACGAGCAGTACTTC. Encoded protein: CASSSGAGSSYEQYF.

This clonotype was detected many times. The chain has TRBV28 and TRBJ2-7, with TRBD2 matching 13 bases. The V gene's germline CDR1 is MDHEN and CDR2 SYDVKM. The CDR3 contains 19 residues. V was pared by 6 bases and J by 1 base, with 15 bases of the junction left unmatched. CDR3 in DNA: TGTGCCAGCAGCCCACCGGGACTAGCGGGAAATCAAAGGTCCTACGAGCAGTACTTC. Translated, it gives CASSPPGLAGNQRSYEQYF. Based on the CDR3 plus reference TRBV28 and TRBJ2-7, the full variable domain is DVKVTQSSRYLVKRTGEKVFLECVQDMDHENMFWYRQDPGLGLRLIYFSYDVKMKEKGDIPEGYSVSREKKERFSLILESASTNQTSMYLCASSPPGLAGNQRSYEQYFGPGTRLTVT.

This rearrangement joins TRBV9 to TRBJ2-2; D gene unclear. Germline V gives CDR1 SGDLS, CDR2 YYNGEE. The CDR3 is 14 amino acids. Trimming removed 3 bases at V and 1 base at J, with 7 bases between. The CDR3 coding sequence is TGTGCCAGCAGCGCGACTGGGAACACCGGGGAGCTGTTTTTT. Translated, it gives CASSATGNTGELFF. The entire variable domain, with the rest obtained from reference TRBV9 and TRBJ2-2, is as follows: DSGVTQTPKHLITATGQRVTLRCSPRSGDLSVYWYQQSLDQGLQFLIQYYNGEERAKGNILERFSAQQFPDLHSELNLSSLELGDSALYFCASSATGNTGELFFGEGSRLTVL.

This clonotype was seen a few times. The chain links TRBV19 to TRBJ1-2, with D unresolved. The ends were cut back, 10 bases at V and 4 bases at J, with 16 bases in the middle. Germline V lookup: CDR1 LNHDA, CDR2 SQIVND (reference sequence). There are 13 residues in the CDR3. CDR3 nucleotides: TGTGCCACTTTAAGTGCTGGGAGCTATGGCTACACCTTC. This gives the protein CATLSAGSYGYTF.

This clonotype has ten or more counts. V gene TRBV7-2 combines with J gene TRBJ2-7; 7 bases are shared with TRBD1. V lost 3 bases to trimming and J lost 9 bases; unmatched junction nucleotides: 11. The germline V gene has CDR1 SGHTA and CDR2 FQGNSA. There are 14 residues in the CDR3. CDR3 residues: CASSFIQGVTGQYF. CDR3 coding DNA: TGTGCCAGCAGCTTCATCCAGGGGGTCACGGGGCAGTACTTC.